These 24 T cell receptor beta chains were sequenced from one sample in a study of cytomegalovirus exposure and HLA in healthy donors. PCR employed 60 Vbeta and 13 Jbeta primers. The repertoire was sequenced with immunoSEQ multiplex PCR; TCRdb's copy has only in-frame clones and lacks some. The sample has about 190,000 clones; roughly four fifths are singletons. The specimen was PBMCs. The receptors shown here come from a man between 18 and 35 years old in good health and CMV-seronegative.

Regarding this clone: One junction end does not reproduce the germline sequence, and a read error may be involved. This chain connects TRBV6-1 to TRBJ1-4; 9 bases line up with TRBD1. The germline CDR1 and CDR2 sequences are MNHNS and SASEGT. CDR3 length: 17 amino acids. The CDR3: CASSVTGGGGTSEKLFF. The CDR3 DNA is TGTGCCAGCAGTGTAACAGGGGGCGGGGGGACTAGTGAAAAACTGTTTTTT.

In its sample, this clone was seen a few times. This CDR3 is CASSGQGAYEQYF. For the CDR3, the DNA is TGTGCCAGCAGCGGACAGGGGGCCTACGAGCAGTACTTC. The chain recombines TRBV7-9 with TRBJ2-7; 10 nucleotides align to TRBD1. The germline gives CDR1 SEHNR, CDR2 FQNEAQ (reference sequence). V dropped 5 bases and J dropped 2; count of bases not matched to a gene: 0. CDR3 length: 13 amino acids.

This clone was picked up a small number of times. CDR3: CASSEYREIDTQYF. For the CDR3, the DNA is TGTGCCAGCAGTGAATACAGGGAAATAGATACGCAGTATTTT. This chain links TRBV25-1 with TRBJ2-3; D is perhaps TRBD1 (5 bases). CDR1 and CDR2 (germline): MGHDK, SYGVNS. This CDR3 has 14 residues. V was clipped by 0 bases and J by 5 bases, with 9 bases between them.

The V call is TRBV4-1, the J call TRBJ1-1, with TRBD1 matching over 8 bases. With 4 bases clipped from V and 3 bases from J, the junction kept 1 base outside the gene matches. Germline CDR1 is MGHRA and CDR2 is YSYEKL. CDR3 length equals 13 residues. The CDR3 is CASSPDRDTEAFF. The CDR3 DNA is TGCGCCAGCAGCCCGGACAGGGACACTGAAGCTTTCTTT.

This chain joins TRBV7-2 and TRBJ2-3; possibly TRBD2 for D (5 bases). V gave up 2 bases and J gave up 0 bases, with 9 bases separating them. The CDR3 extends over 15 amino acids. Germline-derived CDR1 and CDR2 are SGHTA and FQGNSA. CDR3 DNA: TGTGCCAGCAGCTTAAGTCTAGCCAGCACAGATACGCAGTATTTT. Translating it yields CASSLSLASTDTQYF.

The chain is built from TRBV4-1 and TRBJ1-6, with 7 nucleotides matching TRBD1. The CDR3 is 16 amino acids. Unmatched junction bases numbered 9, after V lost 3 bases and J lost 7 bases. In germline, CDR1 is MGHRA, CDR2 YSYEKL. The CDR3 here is CASSQVDRAGNSPLHF. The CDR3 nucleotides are TGCGCCAGCAGCCAGGTCGACAGGGCGGGGAATTCACCCCTCCACTTT.

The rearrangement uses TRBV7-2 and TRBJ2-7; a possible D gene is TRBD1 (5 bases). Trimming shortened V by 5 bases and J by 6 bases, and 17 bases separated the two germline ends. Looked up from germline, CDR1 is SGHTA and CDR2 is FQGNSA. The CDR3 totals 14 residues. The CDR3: CASSLDSILGEQYF. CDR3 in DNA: TGTGCCAGCAGCCTAGACAGTATACTTGGCGAGCAGTACTTC.

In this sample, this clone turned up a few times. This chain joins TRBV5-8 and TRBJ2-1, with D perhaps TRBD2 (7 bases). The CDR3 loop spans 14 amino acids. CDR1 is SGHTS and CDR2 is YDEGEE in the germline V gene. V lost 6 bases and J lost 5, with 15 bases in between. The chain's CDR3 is CASILGGADNEQFF. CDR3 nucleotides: TGTGCCAGCATCTTAGGGGGGGCAGACAATGAGCAGTTCTTC.

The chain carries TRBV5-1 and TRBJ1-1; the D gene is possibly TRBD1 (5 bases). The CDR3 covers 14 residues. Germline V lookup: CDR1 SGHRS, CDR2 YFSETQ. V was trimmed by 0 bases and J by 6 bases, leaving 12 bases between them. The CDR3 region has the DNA TGCGCCAGCAGCTTGGATGACAGTAGAGCTGAAGCTTTCTTT. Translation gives CASSLDDSRAEAFF. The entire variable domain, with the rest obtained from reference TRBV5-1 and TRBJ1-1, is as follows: KAGVTQTPRYLIKTRGQQVTLSCSPISGHRSVSWYQQTPGQGLQFLFEYFSETQRNKGNFPGRFSGRQFSNSRSEMNVSTLELGDSALYLCASSLDDSRAEAFFGQGTRLTVV.

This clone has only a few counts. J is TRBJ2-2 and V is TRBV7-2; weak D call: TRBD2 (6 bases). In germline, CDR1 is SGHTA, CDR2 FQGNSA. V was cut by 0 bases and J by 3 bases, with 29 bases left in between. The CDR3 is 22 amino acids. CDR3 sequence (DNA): TGTGCCAGCAGCTTAGCCGCCCGTTGGCGGCGGGTCTCGCGGGACGACACCGGGGAGCTGTTTTTT. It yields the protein CASSLAARWRRVSRDDTGELFF.

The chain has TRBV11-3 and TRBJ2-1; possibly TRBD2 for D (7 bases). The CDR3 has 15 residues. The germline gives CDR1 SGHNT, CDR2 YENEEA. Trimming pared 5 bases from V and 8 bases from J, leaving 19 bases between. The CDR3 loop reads CASSAWGGGGYEQFF. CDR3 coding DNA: TGTGCCAGCAGCGCATGGGGGGGCGGAGGATATGAGCAGTTCTTC.

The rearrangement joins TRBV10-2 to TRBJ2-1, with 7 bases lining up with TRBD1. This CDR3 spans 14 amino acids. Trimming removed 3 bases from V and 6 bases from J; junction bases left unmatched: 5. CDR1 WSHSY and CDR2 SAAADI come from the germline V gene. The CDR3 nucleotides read TGCGCCAGCAGTGAAAACAGGGGAGTCAATGAGCAGTTCTTC. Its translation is CASSENRGVNEQFF.

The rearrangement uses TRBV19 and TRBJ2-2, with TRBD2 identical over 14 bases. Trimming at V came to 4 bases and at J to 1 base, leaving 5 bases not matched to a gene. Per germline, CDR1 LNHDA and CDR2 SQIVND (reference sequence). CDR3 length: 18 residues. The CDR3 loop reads CASSRAGTSGGNTGELFF. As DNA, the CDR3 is TGTGCCAGTAGTAGGGCAGGGACTAGCGGGGGGAACACCGGGGAGCTGTTTTTT.

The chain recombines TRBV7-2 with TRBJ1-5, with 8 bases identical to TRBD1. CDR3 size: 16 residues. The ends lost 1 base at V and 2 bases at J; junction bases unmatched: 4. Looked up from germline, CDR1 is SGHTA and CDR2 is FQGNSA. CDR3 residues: CASSLEQGVGNQPQHF. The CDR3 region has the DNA TGTGCCAGCAGCTTAGAACAGGGGGTAGGCAATCAGCCCCAGCATTTT.

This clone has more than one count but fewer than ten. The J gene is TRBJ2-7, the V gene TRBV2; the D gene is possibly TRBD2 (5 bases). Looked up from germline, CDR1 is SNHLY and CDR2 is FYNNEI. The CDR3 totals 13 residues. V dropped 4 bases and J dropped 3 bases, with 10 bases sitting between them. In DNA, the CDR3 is TGTGCCAGCAGTGGCTCTAGCAGCTACGAGCAGTACTTC. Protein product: CASSGSSSYEQYF.

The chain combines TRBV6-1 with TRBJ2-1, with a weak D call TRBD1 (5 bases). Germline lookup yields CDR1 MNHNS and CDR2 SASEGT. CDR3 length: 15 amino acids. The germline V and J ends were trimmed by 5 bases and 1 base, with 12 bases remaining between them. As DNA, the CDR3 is TGTGCCAGCAGTCCGCAGGGAAGGTCCTACAATGAGCAGTTCTTC. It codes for CASSPQGRSYNEQFF.

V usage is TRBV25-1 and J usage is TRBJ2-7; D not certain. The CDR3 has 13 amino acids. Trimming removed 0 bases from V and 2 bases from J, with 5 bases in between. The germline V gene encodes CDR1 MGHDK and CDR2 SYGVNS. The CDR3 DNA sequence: TGTGCCAGCAGTGAATATTTCACCTACGAGCAGTACTTC. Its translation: CASSEYFTYEQYF.

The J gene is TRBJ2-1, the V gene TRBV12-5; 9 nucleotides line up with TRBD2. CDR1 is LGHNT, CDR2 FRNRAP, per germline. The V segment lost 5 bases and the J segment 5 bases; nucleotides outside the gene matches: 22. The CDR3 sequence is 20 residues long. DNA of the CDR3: TGTGCTAGTGGTCTAAGCGTTACTAGCGGGCGACTCGGGTCGAACAATGAGCAGTTCTTC. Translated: CASGLSVTSGRLGSNNEQFF.

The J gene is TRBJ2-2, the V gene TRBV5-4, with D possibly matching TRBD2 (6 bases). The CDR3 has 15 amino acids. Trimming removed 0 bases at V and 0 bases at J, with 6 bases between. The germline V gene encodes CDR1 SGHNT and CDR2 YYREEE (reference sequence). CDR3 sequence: CASSLGGANTGELFF. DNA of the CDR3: TGTGCCAGCAGCTTGGGGGGGGCGAACACCGGGGAGCTGTTTTTT.

In nucleotides, the CDR3 is TGTGCCAGCAGCTCCTGGACTAGCTACAATGAGCAGTTCTTC. Amino acids: CASSSWTSYNEQFF. V and J are TRBV7-8 and TRBJ2-1; 7 nucleotides line up with TRBD2. CDR1 and CDR2 from the germline V gene are SGHVS and FQNEAQ. V gave up 4 bases and J gave up 3 bases; unmatched junction bases: 3. The CDR3 runs 14 residues.

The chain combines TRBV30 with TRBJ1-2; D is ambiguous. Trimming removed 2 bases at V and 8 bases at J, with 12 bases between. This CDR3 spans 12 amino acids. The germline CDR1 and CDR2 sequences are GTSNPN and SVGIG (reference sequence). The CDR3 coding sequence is TGTGCCTGGAGTCCAAGCGGCAACGGCTACACCTTC. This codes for CAWSPSGNGYTF.

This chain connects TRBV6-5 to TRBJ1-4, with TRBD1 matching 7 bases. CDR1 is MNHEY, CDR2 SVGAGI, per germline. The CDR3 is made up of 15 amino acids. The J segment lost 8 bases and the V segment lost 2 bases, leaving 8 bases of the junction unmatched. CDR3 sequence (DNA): TGTGCCAGCAGTTACAGCGACAGGGTGGGCGAAAAACTGTTTTTT. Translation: CASSYSDRVGEKLFF.

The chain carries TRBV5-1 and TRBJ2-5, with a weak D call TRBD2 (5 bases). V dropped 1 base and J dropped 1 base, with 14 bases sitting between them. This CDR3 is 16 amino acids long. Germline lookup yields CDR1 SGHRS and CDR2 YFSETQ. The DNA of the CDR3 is TGCGCCAGCAGCTTGTGGCTCGACGGAGGCCAAGAGACCCAGTACTTC. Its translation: CASSLWLDGGQETQYF.

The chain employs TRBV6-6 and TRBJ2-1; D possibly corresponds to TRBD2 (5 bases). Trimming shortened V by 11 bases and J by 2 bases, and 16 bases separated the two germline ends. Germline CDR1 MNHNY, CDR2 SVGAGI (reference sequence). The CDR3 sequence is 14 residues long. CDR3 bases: TGTGCCTCGGGAAAAAGCGTAACCTACAATGAGCAGTTCTTC. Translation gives CASGKSVTYNEQFF.